The sequence of this T cell receptor (beta chain) was determined in a study of Graves' ophthalmopathy and Graves' hyperthyroidism. Study outcomes and limitations: Sensitivity reached over 85% and specificity roughly 76% for a 13-signature model separating ophthalmopathy from stable hyperthyroidism.

The CDR3 runs to 14 residues. Germline V gene data show CDR1 as SEHNR and CDR2 as FQNEAQ (reference sequence). J lost 3 bases, V lost 2 bases, and 3 bases had no gene match. As the template, RNA transcripts were used to amplify TCR beta CDR3 regions. HTBI primers were employed in first-round RT-PCR, then a second-round multiplex PCR followed. TCRdb analysed the multiplex PCR reads with MiXCR anew, one entry per CDR3 protein. The sample carries 500,000 to 700,000 distinct CDR3 sequences, less than 45% recorded once. In this sample, this clonotype turned up many times. Its antigen is unknown. The sequenced sample consisted of peripheral blood or thyroid tissue (not recorded which). The J gene is TRBJ1-1, the V gene TRBV7-9, with 7 bases lining up with TRBD1. This clonotype originated in an adult man with Graves' hyperthyroidism. CDR3 residues: CASSLYTGDTEAFF. DNA of the CDR3: TGTGCCAGCAGCTTATATACAGGGGACACTGAAGCTTTCTTT.